The 18 T cell receptor beta chains in this list originate from one sample, sequenced in a study of human T cells and chemical hapten exposure. The time point here: pre-sensitization, week 0. The treatment is: therapeutic diphenylcyclopropenone sensitization with weekly scalp DPC. Unfractionated whole blood served as the source for total RNA extraction. Using its own MiXCR run on the RACE reads, TCRdb lists one record per CDR3 protein. The repertoire holds some 49,000 distinct CDR3 sequences, with approximately 9.5% as singletons. The sample in question was whole blood, obtained in connection with sensitization to the hapten diphenylcyclopropenone (DPC). These receptors were obtained from a woman under 40 with alopecia areata. Some clones in this sample may be carry-over from other donors' samples.

The rearrangement joins TRBV29-1 to TRBJ1-1, with D perhaps matching TRBD1 (5 bases). The V gene lost 5 bases and the J gene lost 7 bases, with 8 bases spanning the gap. This CDR3 has 10 residues. Germline V gives CDR1 SQVTM, CDR2 ANQGSEA. The CDR3 loop reads CSVRDGEAFF. The CDR3 DNA follows: TGCAGCGTTAGGGACGGTGAAGCTTTCTTT.

This clonotype showed up many times. V usage is TRBV20-1 and J usage is TRBJ1-1; D remains unclear. This CDR3 spans 11 amino acids. V was clipped by 5 bases and J by 2 bases, with 6 bases between them. From germline, CDR1 is DFQATT and CDR2 SNEGSKA (reference sequence). CDR3 in amino acids: CSAPENTEAFF. CDR3 nucleotides: TGCAGTGCTCCGGAAAACACTGAAGCTTTCTTT.

In its sample, this clonotype was seen many times. J is TRBJ2-4 and V is TRBV20-1; 14 bases map to TRBD2. The CDR3 consists of 18 residues. The V segment lost 3 bases and the J segment 1 base; nucleotides outside the gene matches: 8. The germline V gene encodes CDR1 DFQATT and CDR2 SNEGSKA (reference sequence). The chain's CDR3 is CSARKTSGGAWAKNIQYF. The CDR3 DNA sequence: TGCAGTGCTAGGAAGACTAGCGGGGGGGCGTGGGCCAAAAACATTCAGTACTTC.

This clonotype turned up a few times. This rearrangement joins TRBV28 to TRBJ1-4, with D tentatively TRBD1 (6 bases). Trimming shortened V by 4 bases and J by 4 bases, and 16 bases separated the two germline ends. Per the germline V gene, CDR1 is MDHEN and CDR2 is SYDVKM. CDR3 length: 16 residues. The CDR3: CASSSAKQGCNEKLFF. The CDR3 DNA reads as TGTGCCAGCAGTTCGGCTAAACAGGGCTGTAATGAAAAACTGTTTTTT.

This chain connects TRBV29-1 to TRBJ1-5; 9 positions agree with TRBD1. The trim removed 8 bases at V and 3 bases at J, leaving 8 bases unmatched. CDR3 length equals 14 residues. CDR1 and CDR2 from the germline V gene are SQVTM and ANQGSEA. CDR3 DNA: TGCAGCATTAGACAGGGGGGTATCAATCAGCCCCAGCATTTT. Residues: CSIRQGGINQPQHF. Full variable domain (outside the CDR3, taken from reference TRBV29-1 and TRBJ1-5): SAVISQKPSRDICQRGTSLTIQCQVDSQVTMMFWYRQQPGQSLTLIATANQGSEATYESGFVIDKFPISRPNLTFSTLTVSNMSPEDSSIYLCSIRQGGINQPQHFGDGTRLSIL.

The chain recombines TRBV5-6 with TRBJ2-2; D not certain. The CDR3 contains 13 residues. Germline V gene sequence: CDR1 SGHDT, CDR2 YYEEEE. V was cut by 5 bases and J by 4 bases, with 9 bases left in between. The CDR3 reads CASRGQATGELFF. The CDR3 nucleotides read TGTGCCAGCAGGGGCCAGGCCACCGGGGAGCTGTTTTTT. The variable domain in full, completed from reference TRBV5-6 and TRBJ2-2, reads DAGVTQSPTHLIKTRGQQVTLRCSPKSGHDTVSWYQQALGQGPQFIFQYYEEEERQRGNFPDRFSGHQFPNYSSELNVNALLLGDSALYLCASRGQATGELFFGEGSRLTVL.

This chain uses TRBV30 with TRBJ2-1; 7 nucleotides agree with TRBD1. Looked up from germline, CDR1 is GTSNPN and CDR2 is SVGIG (reference sequence). J was trimmed by 5 bases and V by 2 bases; bases with no gene match: 12. There are 16 residues in the CDR3. As DNA, the CDR3 is TGTGCCTGGAGTAGAGGGGGCTCTGCCTACAACAATGAGCAGTTCTTC. Amino acid sequence: CAWSRGGSAYNNEQFF. The full variable domain, with the rest looked up from reference TRBV30 and TRBJ2-1, is SQTIHQWPATLVQPVGSPLSLECTVEGTSNPNLYWYRQAAGRGLQLLFYSVGIGQISSEVPQNLSASRPQDRQFILSSKKLLLSDSGFYLCAWSRGGSAYNNEQFFGPGTRLTVL.

This clonotype was picked up a small number of times. This chain uses TRBV10-3 with TRBJ2-3, with TRBD2 matching 9 bases. The germline CDR1 and CDR2 sequences are ENHRY and SYGVKD. The CDR3 is 16 amino acids. Trimming removed 10 bases from V and 4 bases from J; junction bases left unmatched: 15. CDR3 sequence reads: CATATSGGLFADTQYF. The DNA of the CDR3 is TGTGCCACCGCTACAAGCGGGGGGCTCTTTGCAGATACGCAGTATTTT.

Only a few counts were recorded for this clonotype. The chain uses TRBV20-1 and TRBJ1-5, with D tentatively TRBD1 (6 bases). This CDR3 region has 14 residues. Germline V gene lookup returns CDR1 DFQATT and CDR2 SNEGSKA (reference sequence). Trimming shortened V by 6 bases and J by 4 bases, and 16 bases separated the two germline ends. The CDR3 region is CSAQYAGANQPQHF. In DNA form, the CDR3 reads TGCAGTGCCCAGTACGCGGGGGCGAATCAGCCCCAGCATTTT.

The chain links TRBV29-1 to TRBJ2-2; a possible D gene is TRBD2 (6 bases). The CDR3 runs 11 residues. V lost 7 bases, J lost 6 bases, and 9 bases lay in between. Germline assignment: CDR1 SQVTM and CDR2 ANQGSEA. CDR3: CSARGSGELFF. The CDR3 DNA follows: TGCAGCGCCCGGGGGTCCGGGGAGCTGTTTTTT.

The chain joins TRBV6-5 to TRBJ1-5; 11 positions match TRBD1. Trimming took 6 bases from V and 6 from J; bases not matched to a gene: 7. This CDR3 region has 15 residues. Per the germline V gene, CDR1 is MNHEY and CDR2 is SVGAGI. CDR3 sequence reads: CASSPDRGHGQPQHF. The CDR3 DNA reads TGTGCCAGCAGCCCGGACAGGGGGCACGGTCAGCCCCAGCATTTT.

This clonotype occurred many times. The chain joins TRBV13 to TRBJ1-3, with D uncertain. Germline lookup yields CDR1 PRHDT and CDR2 FYEKMQ (reference sequence). The ends were cut back, 0 bases at V and 2 bases at J, with 8 bases in the middle. The CDR3 spans 15 residues. The CDR3: CASSLGVTPGNTIYF. The DNA for the CDR3 is TGTGCCAGCAGCTTAGGAGTTACCCCTGGAAACACCATATATTTT.

This clonotype appeared a few times. The CDR3 loop is CASSLSTGNGYTF. In DNA form, the CDR3 reads TGTGCCAGCAGTTTGTCGACAGGAAATGGCTACACCTTC. The gene calls are TRBV28 and TRBJ1-2; tentative D call: TRBD1 (6 bases). The CDR3 is 13 residues long. Germline V gives CDR1 MDHEN, CDR2 SYDVKM. Trimming left V 3 bases short and J 6 bases short, with 11 bases between.

CDR3 loop: CASSLISGWYNEQFF. CDR3 coding DNA: TGTGCCAGCAGTTTAATTAGCGGGTGGTACAATGAGCAGTTCTTC. The V and J genes are TRBV27 and TRBJ2-1; TRBD2 matches 7 bases. J was trimmed by 4 bases and V by 2 bases; bases with no gene match: 5. This CDR3 spans 15 amino acids. CDR1 is MNHEY, CDR2 SMNVEV, per germline (reference sequence).

The chain couples TRBV6-1 to TRBJ1-6; D gene uncertain. Per germline, CDR1 MNHNS and CDR2 SASEGT. The ends were cut back, 7 bases at V and 8 bases at J, with 9 bases in the middle. This CDR3 spans 12 amino acids. As DNA, the CDR3 is TGTGCCAGCAATGCCTGGGATTCACCCCTCCACTTT. Residues: CASNAWDSPLHF.

This clonotype came up once. The chain links TRBV7-9 to TRBJ1-6, with 10 bases identical to TRBD1. There are 15 residues in the CDR3. Per germline, CDR1 SEHNR and CDR2 FQNEAQ (reference sequence). The trim removed 3 bases at V and 10 bases at J, leaving 6 bases unmatched. CDR3 DNA sequence: TGTGCCAGCAGCTTGGACCGGGACAGGGGCTCACCCCTCCACTTT. This encodes CASSLDRDRGSPLHF.

This clonotype was seen ten or more times. At one boundary the junction diverges from the germline segment, which might be a read error. V is TRBV19 and J is TRBJ2-3; D is perhaps TRBD1 or TRBD2 (5 bases each). Germline-derived CDR1 and CDR2 are LNHDA and SQIVND (reference sequence). This CDR3 spans 15 amino acids. CDR3 amino acids: CASSIDGTVRGTGHF. In DNA, the CDR3 is TGTGCCAGTAGTATAGATGGGACGGTACGGGGAACCGGTCATTTT.

The rearrangement uses TRBV7-2 and TRBJ2-7; unclear D gene. V lost 5 bases, J lost 6 bases, and 11 bases lay in between. Germline CDR1 and CDR2: SGHTA and FQGNSA. This CDR3 comprises 12 residues. The CDR3 nucleotides are TGTGCCAGCAGCAAATTCGGAGTCGAGCAGTACTTC. It codes for CASSKFGVEQYF.